The subject of this entry is one T cell receptor (beta chain). Original analysis: Amplification with reference gene primers provided the estimates of nucleated cell counts. TCRdb's table, derived via immunoSEQ multiplex PCR, lists solely in-frame clones and lacks some. V, J and clone size reflect that table, while D and trimming were determined from the DNA. Here the sample spans under 500,000 clones, approximately 90% being singletons. Donors were grouped by their self-reported clinical history. Donors in Cohort 3 who had recovered were those with two negative PCRs, healthcare professional clearance, or resolution of their symptoms. This record comes from a study of blood T cell repertoires in COVID-19. The sample consisted of PBMCs or T cells enriched from blood (not recorded which). The clonotype was recovered from a man aged 30 to 39 who had recovered from COVID-19.

CDR3 loop: CSAAGSNQPQHF. Here the CDR3 DNA reads TGCAGCGCTGCCGGTAGCAATCAGCCCCAGCATTTT. The gene calls are TRBV29-1 and TRBJ1-5, with D unresolved. The CDR3 extends over 12 amino acids. V lost 7 bases and J lost 0, with 7 bases in between. Germline loops: CDR1 SQVTM, CDR2 ANQGSEA.